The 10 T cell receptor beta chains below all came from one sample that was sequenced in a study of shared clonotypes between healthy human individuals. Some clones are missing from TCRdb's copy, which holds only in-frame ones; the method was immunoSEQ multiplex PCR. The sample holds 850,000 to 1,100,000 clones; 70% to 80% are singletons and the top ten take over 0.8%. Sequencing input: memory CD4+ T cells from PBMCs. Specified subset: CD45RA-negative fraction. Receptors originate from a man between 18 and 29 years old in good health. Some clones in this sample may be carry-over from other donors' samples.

In DNA, the CDR3 is TGTGCCAGCGGGGCACAGAGCTCCTACGAGCAGTACTTC. Its translation is CASGAQSSYEQYF. The gene calls are TRBV28 and TRBJ2-7; the D gene is possibly TRBD1 (5 bases). V was shortened by 8 bases and J by 0 bases, with 11 bases between the two germline ends. Germline-derived CDR1 and CDR2 are MDHEN and SYDVKM. The CDR3 totals 13 residues.

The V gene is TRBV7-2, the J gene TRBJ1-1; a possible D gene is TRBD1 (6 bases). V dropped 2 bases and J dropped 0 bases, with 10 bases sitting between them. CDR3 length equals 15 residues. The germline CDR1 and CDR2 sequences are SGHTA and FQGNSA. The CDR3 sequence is CASSLQGIMNTEAFF. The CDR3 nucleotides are TGTGCCAGCAGCTTACAGGGGATCATGAACACTGAAGCTTTCTTT. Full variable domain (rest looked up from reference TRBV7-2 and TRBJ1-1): GAGVSQSPSNKVTEKGKDVELRCDPISGHTALYWYRQSLGQGLEFLIYFQGNSAPDKSGLPSDRFSAERTGGSVSTLTIQRTQQEDSAVYLCASSLQGIMNTEAFFGQGTRLTVV.

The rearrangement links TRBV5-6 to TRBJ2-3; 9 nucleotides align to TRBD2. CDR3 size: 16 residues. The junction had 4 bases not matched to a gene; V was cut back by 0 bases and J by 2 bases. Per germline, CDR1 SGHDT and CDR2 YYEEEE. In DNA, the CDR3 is TGTGCCAGCAGCTTGGTAGCGGGAGAGCACACAGATACGCAGTATTTT. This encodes CASSLVAGEHTDTQYF.

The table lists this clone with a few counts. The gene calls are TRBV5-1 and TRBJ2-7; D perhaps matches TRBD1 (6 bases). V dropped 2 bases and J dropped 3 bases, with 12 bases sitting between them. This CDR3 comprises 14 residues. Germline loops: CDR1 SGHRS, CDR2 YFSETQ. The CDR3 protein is CASSFQGPGYEQYF. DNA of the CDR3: TGCGCCAGCAGCTTCCAGGGGCCGGGCTACGAGCAGTACTTC.

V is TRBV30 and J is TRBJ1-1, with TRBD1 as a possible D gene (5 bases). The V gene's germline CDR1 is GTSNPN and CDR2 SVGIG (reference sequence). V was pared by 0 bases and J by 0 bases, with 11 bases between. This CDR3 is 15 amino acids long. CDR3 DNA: TGTGCCTGGAGTGTAATTGAGGGGATGAACACTGAAGCTTTCTTT. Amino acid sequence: CAWSVIEGMNTEAFF.

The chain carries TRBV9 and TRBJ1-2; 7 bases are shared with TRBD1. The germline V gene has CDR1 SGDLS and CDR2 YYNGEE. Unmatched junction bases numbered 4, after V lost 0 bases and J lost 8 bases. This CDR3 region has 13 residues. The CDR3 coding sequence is TGTGCCAGCAGCGTAGCCGGAGGGGGCGGCTACACCTTC. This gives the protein CASSVAGGGGYTF.

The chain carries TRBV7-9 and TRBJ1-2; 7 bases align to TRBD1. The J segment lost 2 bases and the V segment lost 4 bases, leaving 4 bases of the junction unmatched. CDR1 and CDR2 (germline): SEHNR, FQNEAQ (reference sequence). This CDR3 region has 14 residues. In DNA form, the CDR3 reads TGTGCCAGCAGCTGGACAGGCGAGAACTATGGCTACACCTTC. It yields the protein CASSWTGENYGYTF.

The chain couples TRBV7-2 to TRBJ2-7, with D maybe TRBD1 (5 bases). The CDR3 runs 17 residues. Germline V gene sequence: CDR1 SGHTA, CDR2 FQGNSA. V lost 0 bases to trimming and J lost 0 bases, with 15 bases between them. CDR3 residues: CASSLAIDRLSSYEQYF. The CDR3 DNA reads TGTGCCAGCAGCTTAGCGATCGACAGATTAAGCTCCTACGAGCAGTACTTC. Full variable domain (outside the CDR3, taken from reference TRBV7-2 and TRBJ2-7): GAGVSQSPSNKVTEKGKDVELRCDPISGHTALYWYRQSLGQGLEFLIYFQGNSAPDKSGLPSDRFSAERTGGSVSTLTIQRTQQEDSAVYLCASSLAIDRLSSYEQYFGPGTRLTVT.

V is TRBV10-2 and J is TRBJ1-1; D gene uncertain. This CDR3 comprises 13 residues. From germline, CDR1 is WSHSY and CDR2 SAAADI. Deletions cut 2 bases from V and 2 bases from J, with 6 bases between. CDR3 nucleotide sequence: TGCGCCAGCAGTGAGAAGGCCAACACTGAAGCTTTCTTT. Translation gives CASSEKANTEAFF.

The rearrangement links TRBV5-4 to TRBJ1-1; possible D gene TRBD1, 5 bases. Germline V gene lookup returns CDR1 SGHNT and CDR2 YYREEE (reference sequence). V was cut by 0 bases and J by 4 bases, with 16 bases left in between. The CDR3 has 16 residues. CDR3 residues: CASSLEAGLPSTEAFF. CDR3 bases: TGTGCCAGCAGCTTGGAAGCAGGGCTGCCGAGCACTGAAGCTTTCTTT.